One T cell receptor beta chain is described in this entry. This sample was included in a study of control samples from healthy donors and cancer patients. Method: immunoSEQ multiplex PCR; TCRdb's copy keeps in-frame clones and lacks some. The data hold 210,000 or so clones, with around 90% observed a single time. Germline V gene lookup returns CDR1 KGHSH and CDR2 LQKENI. The CDR3 runs to 14 residues. Unmatched junction bases numbered 4, after V lost 5 bases and J lost 5 bases. V gene TRBV18 combines with J gene TRBJ1-4; 8 positions match TRBD1. This TCR was sampled from a man aged 25-45 years in good health. Sequences were obtained from blood. The CDR3 spells CASSWTGQNEKLFF. The CDR3 DNA follows: TGTGCCAGCTCATGGACAGGGCAAAATGAAAAACTGTTTTTT.